This T cell receptor beta chain was sequenced for a study of CD8 T cells in ankylosing spondylitis. This clonotype was counted at least ten times. Germline V gene sequence: CDR1 DFQATT, CDR2 SNEGSKA (reference sequence). There are 18 residues in the CDR3. Losses at the gene ends were 5 bases for V and 7 bases for J; bases not matched to a gene: 18. From the 5' RACE reads, TCRdb called clonotypes with MiXCR, one entry per CDR3 protein. The data show about 160,000 distinct CDR3 sequences, approximately 9.9% seen once. The chain joins TRBV20-1 to TRBJ2-1, with 12 bases lining up with TRBD2. Source material: blood, either unsorted or a sorted T cell fraction (not recorded which). This sequence was found in a female donor with ankylosing spondylitis or in good health (not recorded which). CDR3 sequence reads: CSARYLTSGSLSTNEQFF. The CDR3 DNA reads as TGCAGTGCTCGATACCTGACTAGCGGGAGCCTATCTACAAATGAGCAGTTCTTC.